Listed below are T cell receptor beta chains from one sample, sequenced in a study of cytomegalovirus exposure and HLA in healthy donors. TCRdb keeps only in-frame clones here, not all; method: immunoSEQ multiplex PCR. The sample has some 120,000 clones; more than 65% are singletons. Sequenced sample: PBMCs. The receptors were gathered from a woman in her thirties or forties in good health and CMV-seropositive. Each CDR3 is given with its conserved first and last residue. A D gene is named only where the DNA matches it firmly. Where a row states a size, it is once, few, many or the class of an expanded clone; other rows omit it.

cdr3_length: 14
j_call: TRBJ1-5
v_call: TRBV19
d_call: -
clone_size: -
cdr3_nt: TGTGCCAGTAGTATAGGTGACAAAAATCAGCCCCAGCATTTT
cdr3_aa: CASSIGDKNQPQHF

cdr3_length: 17
j_call: TRBJ1-5
v_call: TRBV19
d_call: TRBD1
clone_size: -
cdr3_nt: TGTGCCAGTAGTATGGATGAAGGGCAGGGGGGAAGACAGCCCCAGCATTTT
cdr3_aa: CASSMDEGQGGRQPQHF

cdr3_length: 16
j_call: TRBJ2-1
v_call: TRBV5-1
d_call: -
clone_size: -
cdr3_nt: TGCGCCAGCAGTCATTCGATTGGGGGGAGTCTGGATGAGCAGTTCTTC
cdr3_aa: CASSHSIGGSLDEQFF

cdr3_length: 15
j_call: TRBJ2-2
v_call: TRBV5-4
d_call: -
clone_size: -
cdr3_nt: TGTGCCAGCAGCTTAGGCAGGGTAAATGCCGGGGAGCTGTTTTTT
cdr3_aa: CASSLGRVNAGELFF

cdr3_length: 15
j_call: TRBJ1-3
v_call: TRBV28
d_call: -
clone_size: -
cdr3_nt: TGTGCCAGTAGGCTGCGGACAGTCTCTGGAAACACCATATATTTT
cdr3_aa: CASRLRTVSGNTIYF

cdr3_length: 13
j_call: TRBJ1-2
v_call: TRBV10-3
d_call: -
clone_size: -
cdr3_nt: TGTGCCATCAGTGAGTCGACAGTCTATGGCTACACCTTC
cdr3_aa: CAISESTVYGYTF

cdr3_length: 18
j_call: TRBJ1-3
v_call: TRBV7-9
d_call: -
clone_size: -
cdr3_nt: TGTGCCAGCAGCTTAGCAGTCTCGCGGGAAGGTTCTGGAAACACCATATATTTT
cdr3_aa: CASSLAVSREGSGNTIYF

cdr3_length: 14
j_call: TRBJ2-1
v_call: TRBV30
d_call: -
clone_size: few
cdr3_nt: TGTGCCTGGAGCCGTAGCGGATTATACAATGAGCAGTTCTTC
cdr3_aa: CAWSRSGLYNEQFF

cdr3_length: 15
j_call: TRBJ2-3
v_call: TRBV10-3
d_call: TRBD2
clone_size: -
cdr3_nt: TGTGCCATCAGCGAAACGGGAGGGAGCACAGATACGCAGTATTTT
cdr3_aa: CAISETGGSTDTQYF

cdr3_length: 11
j_call: TRBJ2-7
v_call: TRBV5-1
d_call: -
clone_size: once
cdr3_nt: TGCGCCAGCAGCGGCCTGCACGAGCAGTACTTC
cdr3_aa: CASSGLHEQYF

cdr3_length: 16
j_call: TRBJ2-2
v_call: TRBV9
d_call: -
clone_size: -
cdr3_nt: TGTGCCAGCAGCGTAGACATCGGGAGTGAACCCGGGGAGCTGTTTTTT
cdr3_aa: CASSVDIGSEPGELFF

cdr3_length: 13
j_call: TRBJ2-7
v_call: TRBV5-4
d_call: TRBD2
clone_size: -
cdr3_nt: TGTGCCAGCAGCCGGGACTACCGGGGGGAGCAGTACTTC
cdr3_aa: CASSRDYRGEQYF

cdr3_length: 13
j_call: TRBJ1-5
v_call: TRBV2
d_call: TRBD1
clone_size: -
cdr3_nt: TGTGCCAGCAGGGGACAGGGGAATCAGCCCCAGCATTTT
cdr3_aa: CASRGQGNQPQHF

cdr3_length: 14
j_call: TRBJ1-1
v_call: TRBV25-1
d_call: TRBD1
clone_size: once
cdr3_nt: TGTGCCAGCAGCAACTACTGGGGACAGGGGGCAGCTTTCTTT
cdr3_aa: CASSNYWGQGAAFF

cdr3_length: 15
j_call: TRBJ1-6
v_call: TRBV5-4
d_call: -
clone_size: -
cdr3_nt: TGTGCCAGCAGCGGCTATGGACAGTCTAATTCACCCCTCCACTTT
cdr3_aa: CASSGYGQSNSPLHF

cdr3_length: 14
j_call: TRBJ2-1
v_call: TRBV2
d_call: TRBD2
clone_size: -
cdr3_nt: TGTGCCCGTTCGACTAGCGGGAGGGCAAATGAGCAGTTCTTC
cdr3_aa: CARSTSGRANEQFF

cdr3_length: 12
j_call: TRBJ1-2
v_call: TRBV30
d_call: -
clone_size: -
cdr3_nt: TGTGCCTGGGGGACAAGTTATTATGGCTACACCTTC
cdr3_aa: CAWGTSYYGYTF

cdr3_length: 16
j_call: TRBJ2-1
v_call: TRBV4-2
d_call: TRBD2
clone_size: -
cdr3_nt: TGTGCCAGCAGCCAAGGGGGGACTAGCCAGTTGAATGAGCAGTTCTTC
cdr3_aa: CASSQGGTSQLNEQFF

cdr3_length: 15
j_call: TRBJ2-7
v_call: TRBV15
d_call: -
clone_size: -
cdr3_nt: TGTGCCACCAGTAGAGGGCGGACAGACAACTACGAGCAGTACTTC
cdr3_aa: CATSRGRTDNYEQYF

cdr3_length: 13
j_call: TRBJ2-1
v_call: TRBV9
d_call: -
clone_size: few
cdr3_nt: TGTGCCAGCAAAAAGGGGTTACAAGATGAGCAGTTCTTC
cdr3_aa: CASKKGLQDEQFF

cdr3_length: 16
j_call: TRBJ2-3
v_call: TRBV5-8
d_call: TRBD2
clone_size: -
cdr3_nt: TGTGCCAGCAGCCCGGGTAGCGGGGTTCCCACAGATACGCAGTATTTT
cdr3_aa: CASSPGSGVPTDTQYF

cdr3_length: 13
j_call: TRBJ2-2
v_call: TRBV30
d_call: -
clone_size: -
cdr3_nt: TGTGCCTGGGTCGGGGCGAACACCGGGGAGCTGTTTTTT
cdr3_aa: CAWVGANTGELFF

cdr3_length: 16
j_call: TRBJ1-5
v_call: TRBV28
d_call: TRBD1
clone_size: -
cdr3_nt: TGTGCCAGCAGTCCTGGACAGGGGGTTAGCAATCAGCCCCAGCATTTT
cdr3_aa: CASSPGQGVSNQPQHF

cdr3_length: 13
j_call: TRBJ1-1
v_call: TRBV21-1
d_call: -
clone_size: few
cdr3_nt: TGTGCCAGCAGCGTGGAGGGGGCGGGTAGCGCTTTCTTT
cdr3_aa: CASSVEGAGSAFF

cdr3_length: 11
j_call: TRBJ2-1
v_call: TRBV30
d_call: -
clone_size: -
cdr3_nt: TGTGCCTGGAGTTCCAGGGATGAGCAGTTCTTC
cdr3_aa: CAWSSRDEQFF

cdr3_length: 15
j_call: TRBJ2-7
v_call: TRBV6-1
d_call: -
clone_size: -
cdr3_nt: TGTGCCAGCCGCTATCTGGACACTGGAGCCTACGAGCAGTACTTC
cdr3_aa: CASRYLDTGAYEQYF

cdr3_length: 15
j_call: TRBJ2-2
v_call: TRBV25-1
d_call: TRBD1
clone_size: -
cdr3_nt: TGTGCCAGCAGTGAATCCCTTAGGGGGCACGGGGAGCTGTTTTTT
cdr3_aa: CASSESLRGHGELFF

cdr3_length: 16
j_call: TRBJ2-7
v_call: TRBV14
d_call: TRBD2
clone_size: -
cdr3_nt: TGTGCCAGCAGCCAAGATCTGGGGACTAGCTCCTACGAGCAGTACTTC
cdr3_aa: CASSQDLGTSSYEQYF

cdr3_length: 13
j_call: TRBJ1-1
v_call: TRBV28
d_call: TRBD1
clone_size: -
cdr3_nt: TGTGCCATCCTCGACAGGGGGGTGCCTGAAGCTTTCTTT
cdr3_aa: CAILDRGVPEAFF

cdr3_length: 16
j_call: TRBJ2-1
v_call: TRBV9
d_call: TRBD2
clone_size: -
cdr3_nt: TGTGCCAGCAGCCCGTTGTCGGGAGGGTCCTACAATGAGCAGTTCTTC
cdr3_aa: CASSPLSGGSYNEQFF

cdr3_length: 15
j_call: TRBJ2-3
v_call: TRBV5-1
d_call: -
clone_size: -
cdr3_nt: TGCGCCAGCAGCTTGGGAACAGTTAGCACAGATACGCAGTATTTT
cdr3_aa: CASSLGTVSTDTQYF

cdr3_length: 15
j_call: TRBJ2-1
v_call: TRBV5-1
d_call: -
clone_size: -
cdr3_nt: TGCGCCAGCAGCTTTGGCGGGACCCGTACAGATGAGCAGTTCTTC
cdr3_aa: CASSFGGTRTDEQFF

cdr3_length: 14
j_call: TRBJ1-1
v_call: TRBV6-5
d_call: -
clone_size: -
cdr3_nt: TGTGCCAGCAGTTTTAGTCCCGTGAACACTGAAGCTTTCTTT
cdr3_aa: CASSFSPVNTEAFF

cdr3_length: 17
j_call: TRBJ2-7
v_call: TRBV21-1
d_call: -
clone_size: few
cdr3_nt: TGTGCCAGCAGCAAAGTAGAGGGGGGACTATTCCCCCACGAGCAGTACTTC
cdr3_aa: CASSKVEGGLFPHEQYF

cdr3_length: 17
j_call: TRBJ1-3
v_call: TRBV19
d_call: TRBD1
clone_size: -
cdr3_nt: TGTGCCAGTAGTATCGGACAGGCCACCTTCGGAGGAAACACCATATATTTT
cdr3_aa: CASSIGQATFGGNTIYF

cdr3_length: 16
j_call: TRBJ2-1
v_call: TRBV29-1
d_call: TRBD2
clone_size: -
cdr3_nt: TGCAGCGTTGGTGAATTTAGGATAGGGCGGGAGGGTGAGCAGTTCTTC
cdr3_aa: CSVGEFRIGREGEQFF

cdr3_length: 15
j_call: TRBJ1-3
v_call: TRBV6-5
d_call: -
clone_size: -
cdr3_nt: TGTGCCAGCAGTTACCAGGGACTGGGCGGGAACACCATATATTTT
cdr3_aa: CASSYQGLGGNTIYF

cdr3_length: 13
j_call: TRBJ1-3
v_call: TRBV7-9
d_call: -
clone_size: -
cdr3_nt: TGTGCCAGCAGCCCGGACAGAGGAAACACCATATATTTT
cdr3_aa: CASSPDRGNTIYF

cdr3_length: 14
j_call: TRBJ2-1
v_call: TRBV6-5
d_call: -
clone_size: few
cdr3_nt: TGTGCCAGCAGTTACCGGGTCGGGAGAGGAGAGCAGTTCTTC
cdr3_aa: CASSYRVGRGEQFF

cdr3_length: 14
j_call: TRBJ2-7
v_call: TRBV6-6
d_call: -
clone_size: -
cdr3_nt: TGTGCCAGCAGTTACACAGACATTACCTACGAGCAGTACTTC
cdr3_aa: CASSYTDITYEQYF

cdr3_length: 15
j_call: TRBJ1-1
v_call: TRBV4-1
d_call: -
clone_size: -
cdr3_nt: TGCGCCAGCAGCCAAGATTGGCCGGGGAACACTGAAGCTTTCTTT
cdr3_aa: CASSQDWPGNTEAFF

cdr3_length: 13
j_call: TRBJ1-4
v_call: TRBV10-3
d_call: -
clone_size: few
cdr3_nt: TGTGCCATCAAGGCAGGATCAGAAGAAAAACTGTTTTTT
cdr3_aa: CAIKAGSEEKLFF

cdr3_length: 16
j_call: TRBJ2-1
v_call: TRBV15
d_call: TRBD1
clone_size: -
cdr3_nt: TGTGCCACCAGCAGAGGGGGACAGGCCTTTTACAATGAGCAGTTCTTC
cdr3_aa: CATSRGGQAFYNEQFF

cdr3_length: 11
j_call: TRBJ2-1
v_call: TRBV29-1
d_call: -
clone_size: few
cdr3_nt: TGCAGCGTTGATCTAGCGCTCGAGACCATCTTC
cdr3_aa: CSVDLALETIF

cdr3_length: 14
j_call: TRBJ2-5
v_call: TRBV2
d_call: -
clone_size: -
cdr3_nt: TGTGCCAGCAGTGTGGGGCCGAGCCAAGAGACCCAGTACTTC
cdr3_aa: CASSVGPSQETQYF

cdr3_length: 17
j_call: TRBJ2-1
v_call: TRBV29-1
d_call: TRBD2
clone_size: once
cdr3_nt: TGCAGCGCCCCGGAGGGGGTCGCGGGAGGGGCCGACAATGAGCAGTTCTTC
cdr3_aa: CSAPEGVAGGADNEQFF

cdr3_length: 14
j_call: TRBJ2-7
v_call: TRBV28
d_call: TRBD1
clone_size: few
cdr3_nt: TGTGCCAGCAGCCTGGGACAGCCCCCCTACGAGCAGTACTTC
cdr3_aa: CASSLGQPPYEQYF

cdr3_length: 15
j_call: TRBJ1-2
v_call: TRBV7-9
d_call: TRBD1
clone_size: -
cdr3_nt: TGTGCCAGCAGCACTGAGACAGGGAGCCTCTATGGCTACACCTTC
cdr3_aa: CASSTETGSLYGYTF

cdr3_length: 15
j_call: TRBJ2-3
v_call: TRBV6-6
d_call: -
clone_size: few
cdr3_nt: TGTGCCAGCACCAAGGGGGGGAAAGAGACAGATACGCAGTATTTT
cdr3_aa: CASTKGGKETDTQYF

cdr3_length: 15
j_call: TRBJ2-7
v_call: TRBV5-1
d_call: TRBD2
clone_size: -
cdr3_nt: TGCGCCAGCCGACGGACTAGCGGAAGCTCCTACGAGCAGTACTTC
cdr3_aa: CASRRTSGSSYEQYF

cdr3_length: 16
j_call: TRBJ2-5
v_call: TRBV9
d_call: TRBD2
clone_size: -
cdr3_nt: TGTGCCAGCAGCGTTAGCGGGAGGGATATGTGGGAGACCCAGTACTTC
cdr3_aa: CASSVSGRDMWETQYF